This entry lists 3 T cell receptor beta chains sequenced from one sample in a study of shared clonotypes between healthy human individuals. Using immunoSEQ multiplex PCR, the repertoire was profiled, and TCRdb retains in-frame clones only, with some absent. This table has 300,000 to 400,000 clones, around 72% appearing once. Sequenced sample: memory CD4+ T cells sorted from blood. The sample's subset: CD45RA-negative fraction. The origin of the receptors is a man between 25 and 39 years old in good health.

The chain has TRBV13 and TRBJ2-2; a weak D match, TRBD2 (6 bases). The CDR3 covers 16 residues. Germline loops: CDR1 PRHDT, CDR2 FYEKMQ (reference sequence). V was pared by 3 bases and J by 4 bases, with 15 bases between. This CDR3 is CASSLPGGMGTGELFF. The CDR3 DNA reads TGTGCCAGCAGCTTGCCTGGCGGGATGGGCACCGGGGAGCTGTTTTTT.

This chain joins TRBV2 and TRBJ2-1; TRBD2 is a possible D gene (6 bases). This CDR3 region has 16 residues. V lost 6 bases, J lost 2 bases, and 17 bases lay in between. Germline V CDR1 and CDR2: SNHLY, FYNNEI. The CDR3 nucleotides read TGTGCCAGCAGGCTTGATAGCGGAGCCCCCTACAATGAGCAGTTCTTC. Translating gives CASRLDSGAPYNEQFF.

This sequence joins TRBV5-5 and TRBJ2-1; TRBD2 agrees at 7 bases. There are 18 residues in the CDR3. The J segment lost 0 bases and the V segment lost 2 bases, leaving 11 bases of the junction unmatched. Germline V CDR1 and CDR2: SGHKS, YYEKEE (reference sequence). CDR3 loop: CASSFRGLAGDSYNEQFF. Written as DNA, the CDR3 is TGTGCCAGCAGCTTCAGAGGCCTTGCGGGGGACTCCTACAATGAGCAGTTCTTC.